The 8 T cell receptor beta chains listed next were all sequenced from one sample in a study of blood T cell repertoires in COVID-19. Profiled with immunoSEQ multiplex PCR; TCRdb holds only in-frame clones, not every one. Of a few hundred thousand clones listed, 86% are singletons. Sequences were obtained from PBMCs or T cells enriched from blood (not recorded which). Receptors originate from a man between 25 and 39 years old who had recovered from COVID-19.

The chain uses TRBV20-1 and TRBJ2-1; D uncertain. CDR1 DFQATT and CDR2 SNEGSKA come from the germline V gene (reference sequence). V was pared by 3 bases and J by 7 bases, with 10 bases between. The CDR3 extends over 12 amino acids. The DNA of the CDR3 is TGCAGTGCTAGTAGTGGTCGGAATGAGCAGTTCTTC. Protein: CSASSGRNEQFF.

The chain employs TRBV28 and TRBJ1-4; 7 nucleotides align to TRBD1. This CDR3 region has 15 residues. CDR1 and CDR2 (germline): MDHEN, SYDVKM. V gave up 6 bases and J gave up 8 bases; unmatched junction bases: 12. The CDR3 sequence: CASSYYQGVGEKLFF. The CDR3 DNA sequence: TGTGCCAGCAGCTACTATCAGGGGGTAGGCGAAAAACTGTTTTTT.

In its sample, this clone was seen once. This chain joins TRBV4-1 and TRBJ2-3; TRBD1 agrees at 8 bases. V dropped 6 bases and J dropped 2; count of bases not matched to a gene: 19. This CDR3 has 19 amino acids. Germline V gene sequence: CDR1 MGHRA, CDR2 YSYEKL. The CDR3 loop is CASRYRPGQARTDTDTQYF. Written as DNA, the CDR3 is TGCGCCAGCAGATACCGACCGGGACAGGCTCGGACTGACACAGATACGCAGTATTTT.

The chain joins TRBV27 to TRBJ1-6; perhaps TRBD1 as D (5 bases). The CDR3 is 15 residues long. V was trimmed by 6 bases and J by 7 bases, leaving 16 bases between them. CDR1 is MNHEY, CDR2 SMNVEV, per germline (reference sequence). CDR3 region: CASSLTQGRNSPLHF. For the CDR3, the DNA is TGTGCCAGCAGCCTTACCCAGGGCCGAAATTCACCCCTCCACTTT.

The V gene is TRBV6-5, the J gene TRBJ2-7, with 7 nucleotides matching TRBD1. V trimming: 6 bases; J trimming: 4 bases; junction bases outside the gene matches: 12. Germline V gene data show CDR1 as MNHEY and CDR2 as SVGAGI. This CDR3 comprises 15 residues. This CDR3 is CASRPTKGAPYEQYF. As DNA, the CDR3 is TGTGCCAGCAGACCGACCAAGGGGGCACCTTACGAGCAGTACTTC.

The chain couples TRBV28 to TRBJ1-1; D gene unclear. V lost 2 bases to trimming and J lost 12 bases, with 16 bases between them. This CDR3 is built from 13 residues. Germline CDR1 and CDR2: MDHEN and SYDVKM. The CDR3 region is CASSLGSRGEPFF. In DNA form, the CDR3 reads TGTGCCAGCAGTTTAGGTAGTCGGGGAGAACCTTTCTTT.

This clone was picked up one time. V and J are TRBV6-2 or TRBV6-3 and TRBJ2-4, with TRBD2 matching over 8 bases. The CDR3 has 14 amino acids. J lost 7 bases, V lost 2 bases, and 4 bases had no gene match. Germline V gene sequence: CDR1 MNHEY, CDR2 SVGEGT. In DNA form, the CDR3 reads TGTGCCAGCAGTTACGGGACTAGTTCCAACATTCAGTACTTC. Amino acid sequence: CASSYGTSSNIQYF.

V usage is TRBV5-4 and J usage is TRBJ1-1; tentative D call: TRBD1 (5 bases). Per germline, CDR1 SGHNT and CDR2 YYREEE (reference sequence). Deletions cut 4 bases from V and 4 bases from J, with 14 bases between. There are 14 residues in the CDR3. CDR3 DNA sequence: TGTGCCAGCAGCCACTCGGCCAGGGCCACTGAAGCTTTCTTT. Protein sequence: CASSHSARATEAFF.